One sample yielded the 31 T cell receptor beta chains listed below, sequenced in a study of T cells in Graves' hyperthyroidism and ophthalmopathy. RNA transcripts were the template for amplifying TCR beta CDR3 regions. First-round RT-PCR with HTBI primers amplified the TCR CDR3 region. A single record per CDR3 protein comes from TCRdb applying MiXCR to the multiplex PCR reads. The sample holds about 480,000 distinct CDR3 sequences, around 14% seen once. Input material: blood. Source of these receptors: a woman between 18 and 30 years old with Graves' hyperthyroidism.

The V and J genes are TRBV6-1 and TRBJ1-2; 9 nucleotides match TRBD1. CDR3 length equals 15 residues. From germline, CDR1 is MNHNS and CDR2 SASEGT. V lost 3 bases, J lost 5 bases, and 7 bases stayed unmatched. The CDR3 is CASSDRSGTGYGYTF. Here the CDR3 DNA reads TGTGCCAGCAGTGATAGGTCCGGGACAGGGTATGGCTACACCTTC.

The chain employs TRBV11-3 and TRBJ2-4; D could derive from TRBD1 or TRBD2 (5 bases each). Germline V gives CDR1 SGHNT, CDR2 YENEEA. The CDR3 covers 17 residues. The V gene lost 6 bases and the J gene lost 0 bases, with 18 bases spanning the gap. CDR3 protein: CASRGRGGPLAKNIQYF. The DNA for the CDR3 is TGTGCCAGCAGGGGACGTGGCGGGCCTCTAGCCAAAAACATTCAGTACTTC.

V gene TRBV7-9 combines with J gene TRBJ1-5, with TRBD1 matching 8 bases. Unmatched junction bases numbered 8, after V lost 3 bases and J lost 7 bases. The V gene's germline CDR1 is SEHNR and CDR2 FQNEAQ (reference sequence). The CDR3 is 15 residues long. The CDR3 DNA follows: TGTGCCAGCAGCTTGCCAGGGGGCTCGGAGCAGCCCCAGCATTTT. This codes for CASSLPGGSEQPQHF.

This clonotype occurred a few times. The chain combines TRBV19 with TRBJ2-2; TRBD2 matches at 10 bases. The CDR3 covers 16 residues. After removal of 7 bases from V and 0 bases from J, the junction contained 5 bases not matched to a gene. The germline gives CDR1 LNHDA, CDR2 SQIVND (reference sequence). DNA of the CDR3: TGTGCCAGTAACAGCGGGAGGGCCGCGAACACCGGGGAGCTGTTTTTT. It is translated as CASNSGRAANTGELFF.

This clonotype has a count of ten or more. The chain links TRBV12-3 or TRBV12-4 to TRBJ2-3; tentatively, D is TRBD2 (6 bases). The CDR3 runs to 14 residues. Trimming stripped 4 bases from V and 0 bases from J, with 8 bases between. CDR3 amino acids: CASSWRGSTDTQYF. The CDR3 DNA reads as TGTGCCAGCAGTTGGCGGGGTAGCACAGATACGCAGTATTTT.

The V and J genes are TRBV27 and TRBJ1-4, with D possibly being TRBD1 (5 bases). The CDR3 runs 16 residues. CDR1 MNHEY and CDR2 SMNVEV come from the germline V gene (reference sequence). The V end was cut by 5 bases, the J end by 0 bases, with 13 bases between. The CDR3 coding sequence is TGTGCCAGCAGTATAGGGACTGCCGCAACTAATGAAAAACTGTTTTTT. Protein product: CASSIGTAATNEKLFF. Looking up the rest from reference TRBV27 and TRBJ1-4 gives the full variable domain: EAQVTQNPRYLITVTGKKLTVTCSQNMNHEYMSWYRQDPGLGLRQIYYSMNVEVTDKGDVPEGYKVSRKEKRNFPLILESPSPNQTSLYFCASSIGTAATNEKLFFGSGTQLSVL.

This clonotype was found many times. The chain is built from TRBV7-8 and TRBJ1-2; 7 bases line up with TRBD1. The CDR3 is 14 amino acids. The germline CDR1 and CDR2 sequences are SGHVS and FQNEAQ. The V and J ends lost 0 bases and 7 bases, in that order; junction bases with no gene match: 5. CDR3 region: CASSLAQGQIGYTF. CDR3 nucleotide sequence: TGTGCCAGCAGCTTAGCGCAGGGACAGATTGGCTACACCTTC.

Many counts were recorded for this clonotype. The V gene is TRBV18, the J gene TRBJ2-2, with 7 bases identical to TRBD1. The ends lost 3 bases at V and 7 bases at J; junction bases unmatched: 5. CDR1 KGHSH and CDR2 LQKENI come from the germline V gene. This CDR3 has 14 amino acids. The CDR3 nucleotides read TGTGCCAGCTCACCCAACCGGGACAGCGGGGAGCTGTTTTTT. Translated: CASSPNRDSGELFF.

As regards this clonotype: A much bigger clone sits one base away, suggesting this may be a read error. The CDR3 sequence is CASSSAGVADTQYF. CDR3 sequence (DNA): TGCGCCAGCAGCTCAGCGGGAGTTGCAGATACGCAGTATTTT. The chain carries TRBV5-1 and TRBJ2-3; 8 bases line up with TRBD2. The trim removed 3 bases at V and 4 bases at J, leaving 4 bases unmatched. The CDR3 contains 14 residues. CDR1 is SGHRS, CDR2 YFSETQ, per germline.

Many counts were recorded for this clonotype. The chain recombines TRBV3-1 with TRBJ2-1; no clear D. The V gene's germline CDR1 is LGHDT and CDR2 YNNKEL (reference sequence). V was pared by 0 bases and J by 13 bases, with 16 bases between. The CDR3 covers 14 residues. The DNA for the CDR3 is TGTGCCAGCAGCCAAGATCTCAACGTTAACCGTCAGTTCTTC. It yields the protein CASSQDLNVNRQFF.

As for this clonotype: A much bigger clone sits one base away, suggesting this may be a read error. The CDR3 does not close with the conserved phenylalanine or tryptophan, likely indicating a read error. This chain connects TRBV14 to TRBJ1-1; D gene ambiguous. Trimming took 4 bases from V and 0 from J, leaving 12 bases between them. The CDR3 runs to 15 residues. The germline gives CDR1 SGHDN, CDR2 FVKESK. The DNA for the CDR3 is TGTGCCAGCAGCCCCAGGCTGAAAATGAACACTGAAGCTTTCGTT. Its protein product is CASSPRLKMNTEAFV.

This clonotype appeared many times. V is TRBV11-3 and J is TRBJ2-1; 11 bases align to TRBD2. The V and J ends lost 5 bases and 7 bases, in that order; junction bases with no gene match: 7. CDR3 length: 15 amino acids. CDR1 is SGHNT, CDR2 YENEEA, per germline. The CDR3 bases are TGTGCCAGCAGCCGCACTAGCGGGAGAGGTAATGAGCAGTTCTTC. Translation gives CASSRTSGRGNEQFF. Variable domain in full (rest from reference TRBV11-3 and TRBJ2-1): EAGVVQSPRYKIIEKKQPVAFWCNPISGHNTLYWYLQNLGQGPELLIRYENEEAVDDSQLPKDRFSAERLKGVDSTLKIQPAELGDSAVYLCASSRTSGRGNEQFFGPGTRLTVL.

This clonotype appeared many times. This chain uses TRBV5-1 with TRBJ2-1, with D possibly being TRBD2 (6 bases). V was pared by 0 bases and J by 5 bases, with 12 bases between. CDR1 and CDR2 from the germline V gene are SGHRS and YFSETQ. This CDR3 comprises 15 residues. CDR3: CASSLVVAANNEQFF. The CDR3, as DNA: TGCGCCAGCAGCTTGGTGGTAGCGGCGAACAATGAGCAGTTCTTC.

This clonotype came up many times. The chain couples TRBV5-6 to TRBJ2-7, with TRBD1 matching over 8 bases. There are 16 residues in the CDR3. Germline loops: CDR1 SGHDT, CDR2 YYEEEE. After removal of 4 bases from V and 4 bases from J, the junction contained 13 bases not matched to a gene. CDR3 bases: TGTGCCAGCAGCGCCCTTGACAGGGGAATGGAATACGAGCAGTACTTC. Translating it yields CASSALDRGMEYEQYF.

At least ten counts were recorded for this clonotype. The CDR3 region is CASSLVGTLYGYTF. DNA of the CDR3: TGTGCCAGCAGTTTAGTAGGGACACTCTATGGCTACACCTTC. This chain links TRBV12-3 or TRBV12-4 with TRBJ1-2; possibly TRBD1 for D (6 bases). The V end lost 1 base, the J end lost 4 bases, and 10 bases lay between the germline ends. The CDR3 extends over 14 amino acids.

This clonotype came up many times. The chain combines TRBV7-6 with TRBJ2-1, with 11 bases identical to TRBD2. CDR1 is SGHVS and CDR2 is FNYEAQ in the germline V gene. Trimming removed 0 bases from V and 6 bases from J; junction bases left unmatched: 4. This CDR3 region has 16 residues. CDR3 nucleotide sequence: TGTGCCAGCAGCTTAGCGGGACTAGCGGACATCAATGAGCAGTTCTTC. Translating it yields CASSLAGLADINEQFF.

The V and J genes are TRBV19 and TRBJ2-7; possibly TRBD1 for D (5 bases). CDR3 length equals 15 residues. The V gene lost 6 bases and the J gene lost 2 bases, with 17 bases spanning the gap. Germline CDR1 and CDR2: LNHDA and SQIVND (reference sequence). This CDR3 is CASSLSRVATYEQYF. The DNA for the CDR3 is TGTGCCAGTAGCTTGTCCAGGGTAGCAACCTACGAGCAGTACTTC.

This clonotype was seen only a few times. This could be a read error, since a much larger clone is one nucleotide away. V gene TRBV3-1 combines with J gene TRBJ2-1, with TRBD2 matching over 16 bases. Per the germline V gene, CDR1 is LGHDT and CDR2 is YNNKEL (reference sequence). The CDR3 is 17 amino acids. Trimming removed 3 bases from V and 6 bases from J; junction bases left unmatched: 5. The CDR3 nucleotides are TGTGCCAGCAGCCAGGGGACTAGCGGGAGGGCCTGCAATGAGCAGTTCTTC. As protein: CASSQGTSGRACNEQFF.

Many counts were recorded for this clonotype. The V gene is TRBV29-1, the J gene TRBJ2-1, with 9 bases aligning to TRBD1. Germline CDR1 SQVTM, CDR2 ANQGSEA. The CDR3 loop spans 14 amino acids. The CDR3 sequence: CSAIAGQGYNEQFF. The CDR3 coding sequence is TGCAGTGCGATCGCGGGACAGGGCTACAATGAGCAGTTCTTC.

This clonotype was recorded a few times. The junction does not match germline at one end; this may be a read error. DNA for the CDR3: TGCGCCAGCAGCTTGGCGGTGTCCCAACTTACCGGCACTGAAGCTCTCTTT. It yields the protein CASSLAVSQLTGTEALF. The gene calls are TRBV5-1 and TRBJ1-1; D is uncertain. Germline CDR1 is SGHRS and CDR2 is YFSETQ. CDR3 length: 17 amino acids.

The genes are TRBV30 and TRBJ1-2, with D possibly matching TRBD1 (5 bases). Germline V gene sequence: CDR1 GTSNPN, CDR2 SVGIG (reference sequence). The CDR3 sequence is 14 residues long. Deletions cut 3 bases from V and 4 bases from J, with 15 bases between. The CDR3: CAWSVGRATYGYTF. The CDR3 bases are TGTGCCTGGAGCGTGGGCAGGGCAACCTATGGCTACACCTTC. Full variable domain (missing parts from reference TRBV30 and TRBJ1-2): SQTIHQWPATLVQPVGSPLSLECTVEGTSNPNLYWYRQAAGRGLQLLFYSVGIGQISSEVPQNLSASRPQDRQFILSSKKLLLSDSGFYLCAWSVGRATYGYTFGSGTRLTVV.

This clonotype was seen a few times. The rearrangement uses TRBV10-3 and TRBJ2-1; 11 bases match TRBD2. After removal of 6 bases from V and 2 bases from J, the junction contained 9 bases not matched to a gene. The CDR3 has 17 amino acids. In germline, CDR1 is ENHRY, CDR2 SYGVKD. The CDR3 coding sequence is TGTGCCATCAGAAGTAGCGGGAGGGACCTAGCCTACAATGAGCAGTTCTTC. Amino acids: CAIRSSGRDLAYNEQFF.

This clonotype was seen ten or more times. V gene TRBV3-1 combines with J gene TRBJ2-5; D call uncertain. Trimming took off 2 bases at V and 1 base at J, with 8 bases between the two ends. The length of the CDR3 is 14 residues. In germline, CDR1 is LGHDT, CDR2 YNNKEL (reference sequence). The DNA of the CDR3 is TGTGCCAGCAGCCAAACCGTCTTCCAAGAGACCCAGTACTTC. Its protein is CASSQTVFQETQYF.

CDR3 coding DNA: TGCAGTGCCGTTCGGGAATGGAACACTGAAGCTTTCTTT. This encodes CSAVREWNTEAFF. The chain combines TRBV20-1 with TRBJ1-1; no firm D call. Germline V gene sequence: CDR1 DFQATT, CDR2 SNEGSKA (reference sequence). The ends were cut back, 6 bases at V and 1 base at J, with 12 bases in the middle. The CDR3 has 13 amino acids.

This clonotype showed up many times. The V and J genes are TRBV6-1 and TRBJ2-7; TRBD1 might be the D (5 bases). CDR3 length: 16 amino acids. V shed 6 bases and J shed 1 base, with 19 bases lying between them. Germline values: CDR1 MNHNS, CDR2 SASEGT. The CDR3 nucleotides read TGTGCCAGCAGCCTCACCGCGAGACAGAGGTCCTACGAGCAGTACTTC. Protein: CASSLTARQRSYEQYF.

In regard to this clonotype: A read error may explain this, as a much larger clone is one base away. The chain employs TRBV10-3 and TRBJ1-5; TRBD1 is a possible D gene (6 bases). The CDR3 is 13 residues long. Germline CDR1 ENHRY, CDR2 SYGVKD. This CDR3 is CAIRDRTDQSQHF. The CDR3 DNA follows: TGTGCCATCAGGGACCGGACAGATCAGTCCCAGCATTTT.

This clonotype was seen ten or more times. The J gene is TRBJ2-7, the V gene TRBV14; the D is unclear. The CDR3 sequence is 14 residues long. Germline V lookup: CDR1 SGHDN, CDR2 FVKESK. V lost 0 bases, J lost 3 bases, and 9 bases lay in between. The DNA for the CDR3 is TGTGCCAGCAGCCAAGACCTGGGAAGCTACGAGCAGTACGTC. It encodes CASSQDLGSYEQYV.

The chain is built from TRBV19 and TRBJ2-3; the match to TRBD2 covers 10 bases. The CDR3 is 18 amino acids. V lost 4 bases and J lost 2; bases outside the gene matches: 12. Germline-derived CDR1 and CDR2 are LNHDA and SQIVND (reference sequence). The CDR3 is CASSKSRGTSVITDTQYF. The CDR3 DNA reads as TGTGCCAGTAGTAAATCCAGAGGGACTAGCGTTATCACAGATACGCAGTATTTT. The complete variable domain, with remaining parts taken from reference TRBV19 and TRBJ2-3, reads DGGITQSPKYLFRKEGQNVTLSCEQNLNHDAMYWYRQDPGQGLRLIYYSQIVNDFQKGDIAEGYSVSREKKESFPLTVTSAQKNPTAFYLCASSKSRGTSVITDTQYFGPGTRLTVL.

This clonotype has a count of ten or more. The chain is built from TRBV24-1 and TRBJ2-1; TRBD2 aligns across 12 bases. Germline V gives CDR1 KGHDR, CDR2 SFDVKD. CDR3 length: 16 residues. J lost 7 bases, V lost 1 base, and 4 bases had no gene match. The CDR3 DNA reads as TGTGCCACCAGTGATTTTAGACTAGCGGGAGAAAATGAGCAGTTCTTC. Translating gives CATSDFRLAGENEQFF.

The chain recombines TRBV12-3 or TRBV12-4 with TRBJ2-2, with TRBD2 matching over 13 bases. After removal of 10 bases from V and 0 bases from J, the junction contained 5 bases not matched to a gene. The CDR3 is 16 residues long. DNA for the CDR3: TGTGCCACCAGACTAGCGGGAGGCCCGAACACCGGGGAGCTGTTTTTT. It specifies CATRLAGGPNTGELFF.

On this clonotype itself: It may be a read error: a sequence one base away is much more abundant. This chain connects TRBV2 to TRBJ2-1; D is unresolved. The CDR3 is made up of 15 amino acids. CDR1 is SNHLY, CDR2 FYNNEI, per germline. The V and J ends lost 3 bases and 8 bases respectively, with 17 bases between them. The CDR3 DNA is TGTGCCAGCAGTGATCCGGCGAAAGGTACCTATGAGCAGTTCTTC. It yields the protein CASSDPAKGTYEQFF. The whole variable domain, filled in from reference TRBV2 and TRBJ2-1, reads EPEVTQTPSHQVTQMGQEVILRCVPISNHLYFYWYRQILGQKVEFLVSFYNNEISEKSEIFDDQFSVERPDGSNFTLKIRSTKLEDSAMYFCASSDPAKGTYEQFFGPGTRLTVL.